This TCR beta chain was sequenced for a study of Tregs in tolerant kidney transplant recipients. The assay was immunoSEQ multiplex PCR, and TCRdb's table has in-frame clones only and misses some. The sample lists approximately 90,000 clones; 90% to 95% were seen once. Germline V gene lookup returns CDR1 SGHVS and CDR2 FQNEAQ. CDR3 size: 12 residues. The V and J ends lost 1 base and 4 bases respectively, with 4 bases between them. Unstimulated regulatory T cells (CD4+CD25+CD127-), CD4+CD25- non-regulatory cells, CD4 and CD8 cells were FACS-sorted from thawed PBMCs. This clonotype originated in a human donor in good health. The sequenced material came from CD8+ T cells from blood. This sequence joins TRBV7-8 and TRBJ1-2, with D unclear. The CDR3 here is CASSLGGYGYTF. Here the CDR3 DNA reads TGTGCCAGCAGCTTAGGAGGCTATGGCTACACCTTC.